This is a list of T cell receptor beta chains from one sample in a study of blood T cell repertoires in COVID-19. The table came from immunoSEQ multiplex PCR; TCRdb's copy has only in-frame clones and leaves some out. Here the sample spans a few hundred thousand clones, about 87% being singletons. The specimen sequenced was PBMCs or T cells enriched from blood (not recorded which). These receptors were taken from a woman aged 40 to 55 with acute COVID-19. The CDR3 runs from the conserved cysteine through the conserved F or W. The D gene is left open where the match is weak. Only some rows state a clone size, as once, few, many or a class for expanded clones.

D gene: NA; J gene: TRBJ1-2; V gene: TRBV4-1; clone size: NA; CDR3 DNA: TGCGCCAGCAGCCAGGCAGGGTCCTATGGCTACACCTTC; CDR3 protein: CASSQAGSYGYTF
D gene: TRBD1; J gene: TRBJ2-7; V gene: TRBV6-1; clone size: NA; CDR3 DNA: TGTGCCAGCAGTGAAGACCGGAGGACAGGTGGGCGGGAGCAGTACTTC; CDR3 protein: CASSEDRRTGGREQYF
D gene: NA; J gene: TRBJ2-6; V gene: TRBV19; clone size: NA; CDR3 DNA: TGTGCCAGTAGTATCTCGGGATCTGGGGCCAACGTCCTGACTTTC; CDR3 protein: CASSISGSGANVLTF
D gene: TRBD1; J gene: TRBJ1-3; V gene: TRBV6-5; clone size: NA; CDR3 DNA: TGTGCCAGCAGGTCGACAGGGGCTGGAAACACCATATATTTT; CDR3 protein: CASRSTGAGNTIYF
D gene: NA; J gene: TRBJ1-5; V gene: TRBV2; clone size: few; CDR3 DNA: TGTGCCAGCAGTGCGGACTATAGCAATCAGCCCCAGCATTTT; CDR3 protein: CASSADYSNQPQHF
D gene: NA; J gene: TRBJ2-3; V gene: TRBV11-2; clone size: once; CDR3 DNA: TGTGCCAGCAGCTTAGCAGGGACAGATACGCAGTATTTT; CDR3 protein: CASSLAGTDTQYF
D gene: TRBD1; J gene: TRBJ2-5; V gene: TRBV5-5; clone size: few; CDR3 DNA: TGTGCCAGCAGCTCGGGACAGGGTGCCCAGTACTTC; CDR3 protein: CASSSGQGAQYF
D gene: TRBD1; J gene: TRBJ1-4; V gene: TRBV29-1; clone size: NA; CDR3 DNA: TGCAGCGTTATGTCAGGGGGCAGGGAAAAACTGTTTTTT; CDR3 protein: CSVMSGGREKLFF
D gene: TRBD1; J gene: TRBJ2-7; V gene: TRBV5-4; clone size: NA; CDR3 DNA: TGTGCCAGCAGCTCGGCCGGACAGGGGGCAGACGAGCAGTACTTC; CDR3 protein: CASSSAGQGADEQYF
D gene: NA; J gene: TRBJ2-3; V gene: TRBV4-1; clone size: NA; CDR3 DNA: TGCGCCAGCAGCCAAGAGCTCCAGACAGATACGCAGTATTTT; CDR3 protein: CASSQELQTDTQYF
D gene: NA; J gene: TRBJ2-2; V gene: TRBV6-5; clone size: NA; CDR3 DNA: TGTGCCAGCACCACAGGACAGATAAACACCGGGGAGCTGTTTTTT; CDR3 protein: CASTTGQINTGELFF
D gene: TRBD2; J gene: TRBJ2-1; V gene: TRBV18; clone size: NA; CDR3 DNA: TGTGCCAGCTCACCCCCGGGAAAGCGGGGGGATGCGAGGCGGTTCTTC; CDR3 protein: CASSPPGKRGDARRFF
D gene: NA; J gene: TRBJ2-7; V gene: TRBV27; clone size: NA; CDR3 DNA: TGTGCCAGCAGCCGTACAGGTAACGTCCCCTACGAGCAGTACTTC; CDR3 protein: CASSRTGNVPYEQYF
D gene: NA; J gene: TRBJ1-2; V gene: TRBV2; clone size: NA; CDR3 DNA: TGTGCCAGCAGTGAAGTAGTTCGGGGTTCCGCCTATGGCTACACCTTC; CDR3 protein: CASSEVVRGSAYGYTF
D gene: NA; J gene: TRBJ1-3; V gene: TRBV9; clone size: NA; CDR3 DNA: TGTGCCAGCAGCGTAGCACCGGCGGCTGGAAACACCATATATTTT; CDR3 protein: CASSVAPAAGNTIYF
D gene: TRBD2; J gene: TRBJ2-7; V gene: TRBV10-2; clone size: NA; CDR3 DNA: TGCGCCAGCAGTGAGTCTTTATTAGCGGGGGGGCGCGAGCAGTACTTC; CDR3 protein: CASSESLLAGGREQYF
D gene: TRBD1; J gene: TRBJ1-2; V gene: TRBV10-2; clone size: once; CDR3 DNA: TGCGCCAGCAGTGACTTTCGTTGGACAGGGAAACTCTATGGCTACACCTTC; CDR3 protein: CASSDFRWTGKLYGYTF
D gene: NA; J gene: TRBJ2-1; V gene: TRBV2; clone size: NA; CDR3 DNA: TGTGCCAGCAGTGTACTAGTAGAGCAGTTCTTC; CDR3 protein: CASSVLVEQFF
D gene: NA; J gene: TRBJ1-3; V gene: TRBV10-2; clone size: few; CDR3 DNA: TGCGCCAGCAGTCCCCAGGGTCGCTCTGGAAACACCATATATTTT; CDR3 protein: CASSPQGRSGNTIYF
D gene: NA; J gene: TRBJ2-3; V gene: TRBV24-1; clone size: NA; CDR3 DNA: TGTGCCACCAGCGAGGTGAAGACAGATACGCAGTATTTT; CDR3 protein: CATSEVKTDTQYF
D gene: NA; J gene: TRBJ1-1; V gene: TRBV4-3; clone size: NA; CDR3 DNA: TGCGCCAGCAGCCAAGATGTGGGGGGGATCGCTGAAGCTTTCTTT; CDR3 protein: CASSQDVGGIAEAFF
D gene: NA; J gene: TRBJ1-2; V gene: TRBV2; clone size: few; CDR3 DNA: TGTGCCAGCAGTCCGCCCTGGGCACAAAGCTCTAACTATGGCTACACCTTC; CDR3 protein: CASSPPWAQSSNYGYTF
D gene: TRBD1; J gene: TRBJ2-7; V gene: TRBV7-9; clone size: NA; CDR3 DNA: TGTGCCAGCAGACGGGGACAGAAGAGCTCCTACGAGCAGTACTTC; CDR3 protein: CASRRGQKSSYEQYF
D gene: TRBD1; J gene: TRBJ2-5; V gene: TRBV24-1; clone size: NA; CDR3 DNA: TGTGCCACCCAGAGGACAGGGAAAGAGACCCAGTACTTC; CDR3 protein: CATQRTGKETQYF
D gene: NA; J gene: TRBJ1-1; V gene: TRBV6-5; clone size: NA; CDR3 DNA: TGTGCCAGCAGTTCAGGGAACACTGAAGCTTTCTTT; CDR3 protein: CASSSGNTEAFF
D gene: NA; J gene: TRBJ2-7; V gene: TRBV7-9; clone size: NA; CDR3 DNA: TGTGCCAGCAGCGTCAGCTCCTACGAGCAGTACTTC; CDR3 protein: CASSVSSYEQYF
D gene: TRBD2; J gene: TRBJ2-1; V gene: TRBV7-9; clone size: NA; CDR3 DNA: TGTGCCAGCAGCCCAGAGGCTAGCGGGAGGGCCCGCGAGCAGTTCTTC; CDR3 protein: CASSPEASGRAREQFF
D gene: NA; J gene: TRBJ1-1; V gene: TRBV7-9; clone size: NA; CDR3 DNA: TGTGCCAGCAGCTTGGAACGGGGGGGCATCAACACTGAAGCTTTCTTT; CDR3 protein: CASSLERGGINTEAFF
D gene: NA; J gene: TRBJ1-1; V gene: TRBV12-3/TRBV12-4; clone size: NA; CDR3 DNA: TGTGCCAGCAGCTTCTCAATCGAGACTGAAGCTTTCTTT; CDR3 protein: CASSFSIETEAFF
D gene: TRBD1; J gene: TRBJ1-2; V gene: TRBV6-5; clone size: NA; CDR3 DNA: TGTGCCAGCAGCCCCGCCCCGGGACAGGGCTATGGCTACACCTTC; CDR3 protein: CASSPAPGQGYGYTF
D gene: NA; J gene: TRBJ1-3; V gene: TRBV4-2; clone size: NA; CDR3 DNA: TGTGCCAGCAGGGCAGGGCGCACGGACACCATATATTTT; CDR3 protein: CASRAGRTDTIYF
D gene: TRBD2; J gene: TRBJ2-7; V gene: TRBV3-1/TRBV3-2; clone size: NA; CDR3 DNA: TGTGCCAGCAGCCTGACCCTAGCGGGGGGGCCCTACGAGCAGTACTTC; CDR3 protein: CASSLTLAGGPYEQYF
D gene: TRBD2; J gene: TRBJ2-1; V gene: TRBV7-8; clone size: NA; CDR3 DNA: TGTGCCAGCAGCGCCGGGACTAGCGGCATCAATGAGCAGTTCTTC; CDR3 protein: CASSAGTSGINEQFF
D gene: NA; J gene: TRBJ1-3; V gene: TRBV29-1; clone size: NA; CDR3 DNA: TGCAGCGTTGAGTCAGGGGACGGAAACACCATATATTTT; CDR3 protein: CSVESGDGNTIYF
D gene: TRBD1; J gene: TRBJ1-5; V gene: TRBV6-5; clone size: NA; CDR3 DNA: TGTGCCAGCCGGACAGGGTTCAATCAGCCCCAGCATTTT; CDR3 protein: CASRTGFNQPQHF
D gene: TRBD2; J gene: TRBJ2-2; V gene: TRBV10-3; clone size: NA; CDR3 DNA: TGTGCCATTACTGACGCCTGGACTAGCGGGAGGACGAACACCGGGGAGCTGTTTTTT; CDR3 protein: CAITDAWTSGRTNTGELFF
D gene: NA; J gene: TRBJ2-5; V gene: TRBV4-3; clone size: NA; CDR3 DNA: TGCGCCAGCAGCCAAGATCCTGGCAAAGAGACCCAGTACTTC; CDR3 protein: CASSQDPGKETQYF